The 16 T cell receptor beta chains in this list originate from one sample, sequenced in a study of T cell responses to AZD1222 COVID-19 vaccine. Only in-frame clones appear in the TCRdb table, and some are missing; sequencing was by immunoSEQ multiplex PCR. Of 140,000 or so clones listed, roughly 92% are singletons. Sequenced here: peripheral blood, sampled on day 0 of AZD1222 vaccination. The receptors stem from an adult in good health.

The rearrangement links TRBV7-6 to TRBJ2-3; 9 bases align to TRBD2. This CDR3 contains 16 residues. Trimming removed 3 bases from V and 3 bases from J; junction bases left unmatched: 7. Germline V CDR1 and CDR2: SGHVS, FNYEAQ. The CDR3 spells CASSFLVSGSTDTQYF. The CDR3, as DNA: TGTGCCAGCAGCTTCCTGGTTAGCGGGAGTACAGATACGCAGTATTTT.

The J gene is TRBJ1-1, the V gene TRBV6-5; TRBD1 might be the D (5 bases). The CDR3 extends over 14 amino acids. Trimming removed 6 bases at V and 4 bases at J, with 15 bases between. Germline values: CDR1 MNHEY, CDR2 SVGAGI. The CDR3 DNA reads TGTGCCAGCAGCAGAGGTGGGGGGATCACTGAAGCTTTCTTT. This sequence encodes CASSRGGGITEAFF.

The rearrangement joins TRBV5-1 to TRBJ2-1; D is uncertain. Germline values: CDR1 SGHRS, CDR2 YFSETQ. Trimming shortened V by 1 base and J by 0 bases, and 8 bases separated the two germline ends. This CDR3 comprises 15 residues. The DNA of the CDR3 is TGCGCCAGCAGCTTGCGGAAGAGCTCCTACAATGAGCAGTTCTTC. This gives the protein CASSLRKSSYNEQFF. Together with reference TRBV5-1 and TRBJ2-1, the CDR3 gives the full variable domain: KAGVTQTPRYLIKTRGQQVTLSCSPISGHRSVSWYQQTPGQGLQFLFEYFSETQRNKGNFPGRFSGRQFSNSRSEMNVSTLELGDSALYLCASSLRKSSYNEQFFGPGTRLTVL.

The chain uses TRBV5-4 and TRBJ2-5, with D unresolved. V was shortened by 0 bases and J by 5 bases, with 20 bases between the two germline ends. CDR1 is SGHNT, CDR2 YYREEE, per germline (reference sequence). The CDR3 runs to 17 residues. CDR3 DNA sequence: TGTGCCAGCAGCTTGGAAGTTCGGCCCATTGGCCAGGAGACCCAGTACTTC. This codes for CASSLEVRPIGQETQYF.

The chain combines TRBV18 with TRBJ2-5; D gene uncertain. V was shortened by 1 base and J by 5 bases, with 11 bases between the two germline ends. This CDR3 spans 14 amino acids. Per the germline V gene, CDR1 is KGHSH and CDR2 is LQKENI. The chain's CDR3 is CASSPLGPLETQYF. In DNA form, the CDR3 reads TGTGCCAGCTCACCACTGGGCCCTCTCGAGACCCAGTACTTC.

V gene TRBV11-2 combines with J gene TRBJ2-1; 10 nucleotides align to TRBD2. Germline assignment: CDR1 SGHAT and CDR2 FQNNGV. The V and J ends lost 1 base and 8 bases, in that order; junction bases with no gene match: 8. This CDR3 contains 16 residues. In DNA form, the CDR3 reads TGTGCCAGCAGCTTAGTGGCTAGCGGGAGTACAGATGAGCAGTTCTTC. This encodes CASSLVASGSTDEQFF.

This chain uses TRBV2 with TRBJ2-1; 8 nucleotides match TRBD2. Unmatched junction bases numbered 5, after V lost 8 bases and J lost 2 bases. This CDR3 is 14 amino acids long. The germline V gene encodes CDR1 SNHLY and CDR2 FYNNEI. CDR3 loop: CASEGLGTYNEQFF. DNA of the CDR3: TGTGCCAGCGAGGGACTAGGAACCTACAATGAGCAGTTCTTC.

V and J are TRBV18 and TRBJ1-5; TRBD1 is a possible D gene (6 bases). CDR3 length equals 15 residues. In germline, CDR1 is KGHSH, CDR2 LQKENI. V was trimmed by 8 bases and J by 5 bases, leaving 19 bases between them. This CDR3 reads CASPSRQEKDQPQHF. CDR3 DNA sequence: TGTGCCAGCCCCTCCCGACAGGAAAAGGATCAGCCCCAGCATTTT.

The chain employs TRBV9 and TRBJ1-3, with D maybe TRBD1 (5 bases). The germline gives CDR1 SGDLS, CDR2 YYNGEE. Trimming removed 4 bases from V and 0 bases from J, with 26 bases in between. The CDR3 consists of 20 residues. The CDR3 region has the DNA TGTGCCAGCAGCACCTCACCGCTCGGGACTGACCTTCCCTCTGGAAACACCATATATTTT. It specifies CASSTSPLGTDLPSGNTIYF.

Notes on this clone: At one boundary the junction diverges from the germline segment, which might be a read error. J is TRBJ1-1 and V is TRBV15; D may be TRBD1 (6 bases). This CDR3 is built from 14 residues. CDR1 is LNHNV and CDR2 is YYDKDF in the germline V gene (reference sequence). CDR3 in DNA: TGTGCCACCAGGAGAGGAAGGGACACCAGAGAAGCTTTCTTT. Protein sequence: CATRRGRDTREAFF.

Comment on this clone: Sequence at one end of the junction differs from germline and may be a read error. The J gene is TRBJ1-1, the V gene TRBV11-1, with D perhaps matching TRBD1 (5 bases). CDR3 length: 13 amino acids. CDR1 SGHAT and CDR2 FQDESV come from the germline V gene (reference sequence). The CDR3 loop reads CASSSLYSGPLSF. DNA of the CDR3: TGTGCCAGCAGCTCCTTATACTCGGGACCCTTATCGTTT.

CDR3 DNA sequence: TGTGCCAGTTGGGGGACAGGGTTCGGGGTTGGTACTGAAGCTTTCTTT. Encoded protein: CASWGTGFGVGTEAFF. The rearrangement uses TRBV2 and TRBJ1-1; 9 bases are a match to TRBD1. The germline gives CDR1 SNHLY, CDR2 FYNNEI. J lost 5 bases, V lost 9 bases, and 16 bases had no gene match. CDR3 size: 16 residues.

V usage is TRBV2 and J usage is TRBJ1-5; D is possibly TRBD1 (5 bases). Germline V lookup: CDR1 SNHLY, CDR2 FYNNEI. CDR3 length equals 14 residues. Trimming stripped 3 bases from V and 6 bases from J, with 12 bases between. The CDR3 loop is CASSEGRGGQPQHF. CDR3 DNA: TGTGCCAGCAGTGAGGGGAGGGGCGGTCAGCCCCAGCATTTT.

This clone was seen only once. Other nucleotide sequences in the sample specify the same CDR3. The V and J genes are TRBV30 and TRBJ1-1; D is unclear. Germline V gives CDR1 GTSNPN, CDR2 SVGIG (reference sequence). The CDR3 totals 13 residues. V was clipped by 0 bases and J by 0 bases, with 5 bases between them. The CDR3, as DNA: TGTGCCTGGAGTGTCGGCTTGAACACTGAAGCTTTCTTT. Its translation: CAWSVGLNTEAFF. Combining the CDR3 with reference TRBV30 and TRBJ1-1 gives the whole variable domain SQTIHQWPATLVQPVGSPLSLECTVEGTSNPNLYWYRQAAGRGLQLLFYSVGIGQISSEVPQNLSASRPQDRQFILSSKKLLLSDSGFYLCAWSVGLNTEAFFGQGTRLTVV.

The CDR3 coding sequence is TGCAGCGTTGGGGACTACAAATCTGAGCAGTACTTC. Its translation is CSVGDYKSEQYF. V is TRBV29-1 and J is TRBJ2-7; 7 bases match TRBD2. This CDR3 has 12 residues. V was pared by 4 bases and J by 7 bases, with 7 bases of the junction left unmatched. Germline V CDR1 and CDR2: SQVTM, ANQGSEA.

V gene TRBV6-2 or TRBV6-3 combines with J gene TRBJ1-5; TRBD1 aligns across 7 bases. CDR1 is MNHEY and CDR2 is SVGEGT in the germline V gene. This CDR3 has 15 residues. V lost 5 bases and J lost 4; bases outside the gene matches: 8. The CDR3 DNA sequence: TGTGCCAGCAGTGTTGACAGGGCGTGGAATCAGCCCCAGCATTTT. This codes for CASSVDRAWNQPQHF.